This record covers a single T cell receptor (beta chain). The antigen remains undetermined. Here immunoSEQ multiplex PCR was the method, and the copy in TCRdb shows in-frame clones only, minus some. The profile shows about 120,000 clones, 75% to 95% of them singletons. This record comes from a study of T cell responses to AZD1222 COVID-19 vaccine. Overall study findings and caveats: Baseline serology detected seropositivity in only six or seven AZD1222 recipients.

This CDR3 spans 14 amino acids. Trimming pared 3 bases from V and 4 bases from J, leaving 12 bases between. In germline, CDR1 is KGHSH, CDR2 LQKENI. This clonotype originated in an adult who received the MenACWY meningococcal vaccine as a control. Sample: peripheral blood, taken 28 days after the second dose of the MenACWY control vaccine. This chain links TRBV18 with TRBJ1-2, with D unclear. CDR3: CASSPRAAIYGYTF. The CDR3 DNA is TGTGCCAGCTCACCCCGGGCCGCAATCTATGGCTACACCTTC.